This T cell receptor beta chain derives from a study of beta chain features in type 1 diabetes. Study-level results: TCRB CDR3s from Type 1 diabetes patients were moderately but significantly shorter in all four CD4+ subsets.

Every isolated RNA sample was fully reverse transcribed, so sequencing captured expressed TCRB transcripts. Average reads for naive, central memory and regulatory T cell samples were about 3.7 million. This table comes from immunoSEQ multiplex PCR, and its TCRdb copy is limited to in-frame clones, with some not included. The sample includes about 150,000 clones, more than 9.5% of them seen just once. This clone was seen a handful of times. Its target is not known. Sequencing used central memory CD4+ T cells from blood. This sequence originates from a young man in good health.

The CDR3 region has the DNA TGTGCCAGCAGCTTAGTTCGGACTAGCGGGAGGACTGGGGCCAACGTCCTGACTTTC. It translates to CASSLVRTSGRTGANVLTF. This chain connects TRBV11-2 to TRBJ2-6, with 14 bases matching TRBD2. The CDR3 extends over 19 amino acids. Germline V CDR1 and CDR2: SGHAT, FQNNGV. Trimming removed 1 base from V and 2 bases from J; junction bases left unmatched: 4.